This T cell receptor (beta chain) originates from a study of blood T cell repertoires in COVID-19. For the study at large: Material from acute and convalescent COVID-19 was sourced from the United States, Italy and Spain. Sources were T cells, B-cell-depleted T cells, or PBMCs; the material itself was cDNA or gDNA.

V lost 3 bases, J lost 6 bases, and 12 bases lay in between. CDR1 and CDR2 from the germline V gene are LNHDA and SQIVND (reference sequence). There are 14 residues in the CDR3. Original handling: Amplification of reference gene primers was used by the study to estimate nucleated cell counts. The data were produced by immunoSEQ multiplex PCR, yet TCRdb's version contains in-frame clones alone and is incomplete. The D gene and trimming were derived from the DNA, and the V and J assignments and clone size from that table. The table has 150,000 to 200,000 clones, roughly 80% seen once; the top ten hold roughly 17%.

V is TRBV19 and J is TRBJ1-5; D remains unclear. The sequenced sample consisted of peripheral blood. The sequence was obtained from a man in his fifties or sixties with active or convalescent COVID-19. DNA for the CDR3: TGTGCCAGTAGTATTAATGGCCCCCGTCAGCCCCAGCATTTT. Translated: CASSINGPRQPQHF. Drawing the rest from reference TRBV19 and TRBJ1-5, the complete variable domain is DGGITQSPKYLFRKEGQNVTLSCEQNLNHDAMYWYRQDPGQGLRLIYYSQIVNDFQKGDIAEGYSVSREKKESFPLTVTSAQKNPTAFYLCASSINGPRQPQHFGDGTRLSIL.